This T cell receptor (beta chain) was recorded in a study of blood T cell repertoires in COVID-19. Study at large: The origin of the acute and convalescent COVID-19 samples was the United States, Italy and Spain. T cells, B-cell-depleted T cells, or PBMCs provided the cDNA or gDNA that served as material.

Per the authors' pipeline: Reference gene primer amplification in the assay estimated nucleated cell counts. Clones were read by immunoSEQ multiplex PCR, and TCRdb kept only the in-frame ones, dropping some. That table is the source of V, J and clone size, and D and trimming were worked out from the DNA. This sample has fewer than 85,000 clones, with more than 75% found just once. The CDR3 length is 15 residues. V lost 6 bases to trimming and J lost 2 bases, with 17 bases between them. Germline V gene data show CDR1 as SGHAT and CDR2 as FQDESV (reference sequence). This chain connects TRBV11-1 to TRBJ2-7; D might be TRBD2 (6 bases). The TCR originated in a man aged 50-59 years with active COVID-19. Sequenced material: peripheral blood. CDR3 sequence (DNA): TGTGCCAGCAGTTTCCTCCGGGACTCACCCTACGAGCAGTACTTC. Its translation: CASSFLRDSPYEQYF.